What follows are 32 T cell receptor beta chains derived from one specimen sequenced in a study of shared clonotypes between healthy human individuals. Using immunoSEQ multiplex PCR, the repertoire was profiled, and TCRdb retains in-frame clones only, with some absent. The table has 2 million to 2.5 million clones, 80% to 95% seen once. Sequencing used naive CD4+ T cells from PBMCs. Described subset: CD45RA+ positively selected. The source of these receptors is a man in his late teens or twenties in good health. Some clones in this sample may be carry-over from other donors' samples.

The rearrangement joins TRBV5-1 to TRBJ1-4, with TRBD1 as a possible D gene (5 bases). Looked up from germline, CDR1 is SGHRS and CDR2 is YFSETQ. V lost 0 bases, J lost 0 bases, and 15 bases lay in between. The CDR3 extends over 18 amino acids. CDR3 DNA: TGCGCCAGCAGCTTGGGGGGCCGGATACTTGCAACTAATGAAAAACTGTTTTTT. It specifies CASSLGGRILATNEKLFF.

As regards this clone: The identical CDR3 is also encoded by other nucleotide sequences in the sample. The chain couples TRBV18 to TRBJ2-7; TRBD1 might be the D (6 bases). Between the trimmed V and J ends, which lost 6 bases and 2 bases, there was a span of 14 bases. The CDR3 length is 14 residues. CDR1 is KGHSH, CDR2 LQKENI, per germline. CDR3 protein: CASSQGTSTYEQYF. CDR3 DNA: TGTGCCAGCTCTCAGGGGACGTCTACCTACGAGCAGTACTTC.

V and J are TRBV11-1 and TRBJ2-5; tentative D call: TRBD1 (6 bases). The CDR3 extends over 14 amino acids. V was pared by 4 bases and J by 1 base, with 10 bases between. CDR1 SGHAT and CDR2 FQDESV come from the germline V gene (reference sequence). CDR3 DNA sequence: TGTGCCAGCAGCTCGGCAGGGGCCCAAGAGACCCAGTACTTC. Its translation is CASSSAGAQETQYF. The complete variable domain, with remaining parts taken from reference TRBV11-1 and TRBJ2-5, reads EAEVAQSPRYKITEKSQAVAFWCDPISGHATLYWYRQILGQGPELLVQFQDESVVDDSQLPKDRFSAERLKGVDSTLKIQPAELGDSAMYLCASSSAGAQETQYFGPGTRLLVL.

The rearrangement links TRBV7-8 to TRBJ2-5; 13 bases fit TRBD2. This CDR3 comprises 17 residues. Germline V gene sequence: CDR1 SGHVS, CDR2 FQNEAQ. V dropped 4 bases and J dropped 1; count of bases not matched to a gene: 6. CDR3 protein: CASSSWTSGGLQETQYF. Here the CDR3 DNA reads TGTGCCAGCAGCTCATGGACTAGCGGGGGCCTCCAAGAGACCCAGTACTTC.

This chain joins TRBV2 and TRBJ2-1, with 14 bases that match TRBD2. CDR1 is SNHLY, CDR2 FYNNEI, per germline. This CDR3 is 15 amino acids long. V shed 6 bases and J 8 bases; nucleotides not matched to a gene: 6. The CDR3 sequence is CASRVTSGRADEQFF. As DNA, the CDR3 is TGTGCCAGCAGGGTGACTAGCGGGAGGGCCGATGAGCAGTTCTTC.

The J gene is TRBJ2-3, the V gene TRBV7-2; TRBD2 agrees at 9 bases. Germline loops: CDR1 SGHTA, CDR2 FQGNSA. V shed 5 bases, J shed 4 bases, and the junction held 7 bases outside the gene matches. The CDR3 sequence is 15 residues long. In DNA, the CDR3 is TGTGCCAGCAGCATCCCAGCGGGAGGCGCAGATACGCAGTATTTT. Translated, it gives CASSIPAGGADTQYF.

The chain couples TRBV30 to TRBJ2-1, with a weak D call TRBD1 (6 bases). CDR3 length equals 12 residues. Germline V CDR1 and CDR2: GTSNPN, SVGIG (reference sequence). V was cut by 2 bases and J by 8 bases, with 10 bases left in between. CDR3 sequence: CAWSRGGDEQFF. The DNA of the CDR3 is TGTGCCTGGAGTCGTGGGGGCGATGAGCAGTTCTTC.

The CDR3 DNA reads TGTGCCAGCAGCTCCTCGAAGGCGGGAGGGTCCTACAATGAGCAGTTCTTC. Protein: CASSSSKAGGSYNEQFF. The chain uses TRBV5-4 and TRBJ2-1; 9 nucleotides line up with TRBD2. The V segment lost 3 bases and the J segment 1 base; nucleotides outside the gene matches: 8. CDR1 is SGHNT and CDR2 is YYREEE in the germline V gene (reference sequence). The CDR3 runs to 17 residues.

The chain carries TRBV5-4 and TRBJ2-7; D is ambiguous. The CDR3 extends over 11 amino acids. The V end lost 4 bases, the J end lost 2 bases, and 4 bases lay between the germline ends. Germline values: CDR1 SGHNT, CDR2 YYREEE (reference sequence). CDR3 DNA sequence: TGTGCCAGCAGCCTCCCCTACGAGCAGTACTTC. Translating gives CASSLPYEQYF.

The chain carries TRBV5-1 and TRBJ2-1; unclear D gene. CDR1 and CDR2 from the germline V gene are SGHRS and YFSETQ. Trimming took 1 base from V and 5 from J, leaving 13 bases between them. The CDR3 spans 15 residues. Here the CDR3 DNA reads TGCGCCAGCAGCTTGTTGCCTCACAAAGACAATGAGCAGTTCTTC. This sequence encodes CASSLLPHKDNEQFF.

J is TRBJ2-5 and V is TRBV11-2; 12 bases align to TRBD2. Trimming at V came to 4 bases and at J to 5 bases, leaving 5 bases not matched to a gene. The CDR3 runs 15 residues. Germline V CDR1 and CDR2: SGHAT, FQNNGV. CDR3 residues: CASSSTSGSVETQYF. DNA of the CDR3: TGTGCCAGCAGCTCGACTAGCGGGAGTGTGGAGACCCAGTACTTC.

The chain is built from TRBV7-9 and TRBJ2-5, with 8 bases aligning to TRBD1. This CDR3 has 14 residues. The germline gives CDR1 SEHNR, CDR2 FQNEAQ (reference sequence). Trimming at V came to 10 bases and at J to 5 bases, leaving 12 bases not matched to a gene. CDR3 protein: CATMRRGLLETQYF. CDR3 nucleotides: TGTGCCACCATGCGCAGGGGGCTACTGGAGACCCAGTACTTC.

The V gene is TRBV12-5, the J gene TRBJ2-3; TRBD2 matches at 9 bases. CDR3 length: 16 amino acids. Germline values: CDR1 LGHNT, CDR2 FRNRAP. V dropped 5 bases and J dropped 2; count of bases not matched to a gene: 8. The CDR3 protein is CASGEAGTSSTDTQYF. In nucleotides, the CDR3 is TGTGCTAGTGGTGAGGCCGGGACTAGCTCCACAGATACGCAGTATTTT.

The chain couples TRBV7-8 to TRBJ2-5, with 8 bases fitting TRBD2. Per the germline V gene, CDR1 is SGHVS and CDR2 is FQNEAQ. V shed 2 bases and J 2 bases; nucleotides not matched to a gene: 10. The CDR3 loop spans 17 amino acids. CDR3 in amino acids: CASSLRAGDRRQETQYF. The CDR3 coding sequence is TGTGCCAGCAGCTTAAGAGCGGGAGACCGGAGACAAGAGACCCAGTACTTC.

This clone was seen a few times. The V and J genes are TRBV18 and TRBJ2-2, with 11 nucleotides matching TRBD2. Germline V gene data show CDR1 as KGHSH and CDR2 as LQKENI. Losses at the gene ends were 3 bases for V and 7 bases for J; bases not matched to a gene: 4. The CDR3 has 15 amino acids. CDR3 amino acids: CASSPRTSGFGELFF. The CDR3 DNA sequence: TGTGCCAGCTCACCTAGGACTAGCGGGTTCGGGGAGCTGTTTTTT.

Written as DNA, the CDR3 is TGTGCCAGTAACGATCGACTAGATGGCTACACCTTC. Protein product: CASNDRLDGYTF. The rearrangement joins TRBV19 to TRBJ1-2; D ambiguous. Per the germline V gene, CDR1 is LNHDA and CDR2 is SQIVND (reference sequence). The CDR3 has 12 amino acids. V dropped 7 bases and J dropped 6 bases, with 12 bases sitting between them.

This sequence joins TRBV9 and TRBJ1-2; D ambiguous. The CDR3 runs 15 residues. The germline CDR1 and CDR2 sequences are SGDLS and YYNGEE. V dropped 4 bases and J dropped 5 bases, with 18 bases sitting between them. The CDR3 sequence: CASSWYGETGYGYTF. The DNA of the CDR3 is TGTGCCAGCAGCTGGTACGGGGAGACGGGTTATGGCTACACCTTC.

V is TRBV5-6 and J is TRBJ2-1; 9 positions agree with TRBD1. V gave up 5 bases and J gave up 6 bases; unmatched junction bases: 9. Germline lookup yields CDR1 SGHDT and CDR2 YYEEEE. CDR3 size: 15 residues. The CDR3 here is CASSSGQGRGNEQFF. The CDR3 region has the DNA TGTGCCAGCAGTTCAGGACAGGGGCGAGGCAATGAGCAGTTCTTC.

The chain has TRBV6-1 and TRBJ2-3; 8 nucleotides line up with TRBD2. The CDR3 sequence is 15 residues long. V lost 11 bases and J lost 2; bases outside the gene matches: 12. Germline CDR1 MNHNS, CDR2 SASEGT. CDR3 in DNA: TGTGCCCTAAAACGGGAGGGGGACTACACAGATACGCAGTATTTT. Amino acids: CALKREGDYTDTQYF.

The V gene is TRBV6-6, the J gene TRBJ2-7; no clear D. The CDR3 runs to 12 residues. Looked up from germline, CDR1 is MNHNY and CDR2 is SVGAGI (reference sequence). V gave up 6 bases and J gave up 3 bases, with 9 bases separating them. CDR3: CASSPSRYEQYF. The CDR3, as DNA: TGTGCCAGCAGCCCCAGCCGCTACGAGCAGTACTTC.

The chain combines TRBV7-2 with TRBJ2-4; 8 nucleotides match TRBD1. CDR3 length: 13 residues. Per the germline V gene, CDR1 is SGHTA and CDR2 is FQGNSA. J was trimmed by 7 bases and V by 5 bases; bases with no gene match: 4. CDR3: CASSPRDRNIQYF. CDR3 DNA: TGTGCCAGCAGCCCCCGGGACAGGAACATTCAGTACTTC.

This clone is a singleton in its sample. The V call is TRBV7-3, the J call TRBJ1-1, with no clear D. Trimming removed 4 bases at V and 5 bases at J, with 11 bases between. The germline CDR1 and CDR2 sequences are SGHTA and FQGTGA. The CDR3 covers 13 residues. CDR3 coding DNA: TGTGCCAGCAGCTCCTACACTGGGACTGAAGCTTTCTTT. It specifies CASSSYTGTEAFF.

On this clone: Other DNA sequences in this specimen translate into the identical CDR3. The J gene is TRBJ2-7, the V gene TRBV5-1; 12 nucleotides match TRBD2. Germline assignment: CDR1 SGHRS and CDR2 YFSETQ. Trimming took 4 bases from V and 4 from J; bases not matched to a gene: 6. This CDR3 is 15 amino acids long. The CDR3 spells CASSVGLAGPYEQYF. The CDR3 region has the DNA TGCGCCAGCAGCGTGGGACTAGCGGGCCCTTACGAGCAGTACTTC. The full variable domain, its missing parts supplied by reference TRBV5-1 and TRBJ2-7, is KAGVTQTPRYLIKTRGQQVTLSCSPISGHRSVSWYQQTPGQGLQFLFEYFSETQRNKGNFPGRFSGRQFSNSRSEMNVSTLELGDSALYLCASSVGLAGPYEQYFGPGTRLTVT.

The chain recombines TRBV6-1 with TRBJ2-7; no reliable D call. The CDR3 is made up of 16 amino acids. Looked up from germline, CDR1 is MNHNS and CDR2 is SASEGT. V was cut by 0 bases and J by 4 bases, with 16 bases left in between. The CDR3 nucleotides read TGTGCCAGCAGTGAAGCGGGCGGACGACGGTGGTACGAGCAGTACTTC. Protein sequence: CASSEAGGRRWYEQYF.

Points on this clone: Distinct nucleotide sequences in the sample also encode this CDR3. The rearrangement links TRBV7-9 to TRBJ2-7; 7 nucleotides agree with TRBD1. The V gene end was trimmed by 5 bases and the J gene end by 3 bases; junction bases not matched to a gene: 4. The CDR3 has 13 residues. Germline CDR1 reads SEHNR; CDR2 reads FQNEAQ (reference sequence). CDR3 loop: CASSPSGGYEQYF. Written as DNA, the CDR3 is TGTGCCAGCAGCCCCTCAGGGGGCTACGAGCAGTACTTC.

The rearrangement uses TRBV25-1 and TRBJ2-7; D perhaps matches TRBD2 (6 bases). This CDR3 is built from 15 residues. Between the trimmed V and J ends, which lost 1 base and 5 bases, there was a span of 15 bases. Looked up from germline, CDR1 is MGHDK and CDR2 is SYGVNS. The CDR3 DNA is TGTGCCAGCAGTGAATCGACTAGGGTTGGGAACGAGCAGTACTTC. Its protein is CASSESTRVGNEQYF.

Points on this clone: Other nucleotide sequences from this sample produce the same CDR3. This chain connects TRBV5-1 to TRBJ2-1, with TRBD2 matching over 13 bases. The CDR3 runs 15 residues. The germline gives CDR1 SGHRS, CDR2 YFSETQ. Trimming cost V 7 bases and J 1 base; bases outside gene matches: 2. DNA for the CDR3: TGCGCCAGCTCGGGACTAGCGGGATCCTACAATGAGCAGTTCTTC. This sequence encodes CASSGLAGSYNEQFF.

This chain uses TRBV27 with TRBJ2-7; D possibly corresponds to TRBD2 (5 bases). The CDR3 contains 16 residues. The germline V gene has CDR1 MNHEY and CDR2 SMNVEV (reference sequence). V lost 4 bases to trimming and J lost 0 bases, with 16 bases between them. CDR3 sequence reads: CASSSISGWSSYEQYF. In DNA form, the CDR3 reads TGTGCCAGCAGTTCAATCAGCGGATGGAGCTCCTACGAGCAGTACTTC.

The rearrangement uses TRBV7-6 and TRBJ1-2; weak D call: TRBD1 (6 bases). The CDR3 covers 15 residues. The germline V and J ends were trimmed by 1 base and 5 bases, with 14 bases remaining between them. The germline V gene encodes CDR1 SGHVS and CDR2 FNYEAQ. The CDR3 is CASSLEGRGVYGYTF. CDR3 bases: TGTGCCAGCAGCTTAGAAGGCAGGGGTGTTTATGGCTACACCTTC. The full variable domain, completed using reference TRBV7-6 and TRBJ1-2, is GAGVSQSPRYKVTKRGQDVALRCDPISGHVSLYWYRQALGQGPEFLTYFNYEAQQDKSGLPNDRFSAERPEGSISTLTIQRTEQRDSAMYRCASSLEGRGVYGYTFGSGTRLTVV.

Comments on this clone: This sample includes further DNA sequences coding for the same CDR3. V is TRBV7-9 and J is TRBJ2-7; 10 bases are a match to TRBD1. Germline CDR1 is SEHNR and CDR2 is FQNEAQ (reference sequence). Trimming at V came to 5 bases and at J to 3 bases, leaving 7 bases not matched to a gene. The CDR3 has 15 residues. DNA for the CDR3: TGTGCCAGCAGCCCTCGGACAGGGGGAAGCTACGAGCAGTACTTC. Its translation is CASSPRTGGSYEQYF.

As regards this clone: Other DNA sequences in the sample encode the same CDR3. V and J are TRBV11-3 and TRBJ2-1; D not certain. The V and J ends lost 9 bases and 4 bases respectively, with 13 bases between them. Germline loops: CDR1 SGHNT, CDR2 YENEEA. The CDR3 contains 13 residues. CDR3 nucleotides: TGTGCCAGTAGCCTTGGGCGATACAATGAGCAGTTCTTC. Translating gives CASSLGRYNEQFF.

The CDR3 nucleotides read TGTGCCAGCAGTGTGGTAGCAACGGGAGATACGCAGTATTTT. This gives the protein CASSVVATGDTQYF. The chain uses TRBV6-1 and TRBJ2-3; D remains ambiguous. Per the germline V gene, CDR1 is MNHNS and CDR2 is SASEGT. CDR3 length equals 14 residues. The V end lost 4 bases, the J end lost 5 bases, and 13 bases lay between the germline ends.